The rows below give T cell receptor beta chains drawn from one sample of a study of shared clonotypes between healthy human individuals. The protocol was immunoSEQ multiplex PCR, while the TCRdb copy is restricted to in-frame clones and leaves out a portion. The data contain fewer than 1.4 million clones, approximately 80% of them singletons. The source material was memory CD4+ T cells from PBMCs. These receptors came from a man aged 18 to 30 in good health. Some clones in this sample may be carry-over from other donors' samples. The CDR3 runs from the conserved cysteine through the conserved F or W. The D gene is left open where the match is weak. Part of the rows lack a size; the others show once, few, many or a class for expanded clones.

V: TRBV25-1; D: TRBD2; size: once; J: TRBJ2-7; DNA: TGTGCCGCTAAGGGGAGGGCCTCCTACGAGCAGTACTTC; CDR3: CAAKGRASYEQYF
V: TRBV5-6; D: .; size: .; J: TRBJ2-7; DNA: TGTGCCAGCAGCTTAGGTGGCTACGAGCAGTACTTC; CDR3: CASSLGGYEQYF
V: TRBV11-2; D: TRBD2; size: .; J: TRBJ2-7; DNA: TGTGCCAGCAGCTTAGAGGTAGCGGGCTCCTACGAGCAGTACTTC; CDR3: CASSLEVAGSYEQYF
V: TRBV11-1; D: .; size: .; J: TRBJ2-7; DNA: TGTGCCAGCAGCATTCGCGCGAGCTCCTACGAGCAGTACTTC; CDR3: CASSIRASSYEQYF
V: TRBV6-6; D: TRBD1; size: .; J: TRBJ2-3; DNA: TGTGCCAGCGGAGACAGGGCCGGCACAGATACGCAGTATTTT; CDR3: CASGDRAGTDTQYF
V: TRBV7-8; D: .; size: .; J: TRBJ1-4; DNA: TGTGCCAGCAGCTTAGGAGGGTCGGTCGGGGAAAAACTGTTTTTT; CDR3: CASSLGGSVGEKLFF
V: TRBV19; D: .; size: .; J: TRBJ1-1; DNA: TGTGCCAGTACCCCCGGCCGGAGGGCCAACACTGAAGCTTTCTTT; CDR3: CASTPGRRANTEAFF
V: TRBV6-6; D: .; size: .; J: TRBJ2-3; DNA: TGTACCAGCAAATTGGTAGGCACAGATACGCAGTATTTT; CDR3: CTSKLVGTDTQYF
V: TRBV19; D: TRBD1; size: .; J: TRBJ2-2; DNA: TGTGCCAGTAGCCCGGGACAGGGAGGTACCGGGGAGCTGTTTTTT; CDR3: CASSPGQGGTGELFF
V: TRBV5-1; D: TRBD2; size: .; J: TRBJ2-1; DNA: TGCGCCAGCAGCTTGGCTCTGGGCGGGAGCTCCTACAATGAGCAGTTCTTC; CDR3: CASSLALGGSSYNEQFF
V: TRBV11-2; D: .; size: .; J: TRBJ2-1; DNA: TGTGCCAGCAGCGGCCGAGGGTTAGCTCACCGGGGTGGTGAGCAGTTCTTC; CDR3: CASSGRGLAHRGGEQFF
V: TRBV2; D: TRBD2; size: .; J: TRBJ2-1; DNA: TGTGCCAGCAGTGGGACGGGAGGCCCCTTATTCAATGAGCAGTTCTTC; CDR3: CASSGTGGPLFNEQFF
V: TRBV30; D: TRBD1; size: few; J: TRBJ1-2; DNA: TGTGCCTGGAGTGTACAGGGACAGGGGGCGCGAGGCTACACCTTC; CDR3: CAWSVQGQGARGYTF
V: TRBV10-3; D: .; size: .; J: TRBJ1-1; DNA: TGTGCCATCACCCTCGGACCTAACACTGAAGCTTTCTTT; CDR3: CAITLGPNTEAFF
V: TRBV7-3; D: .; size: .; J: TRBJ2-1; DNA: TGTGCCAGCGGAGAGGTTAATGAGCAGTTCTTC; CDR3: CASGEVNEQFF
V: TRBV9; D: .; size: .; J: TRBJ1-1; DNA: TGTGCCAGCAGCGGATATTACGGGAACACTGAAGCTTTCTTT; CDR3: CASSGYYGNTEAFF
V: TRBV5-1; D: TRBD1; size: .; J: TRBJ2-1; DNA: TGCGCCAGCAGCTTGGAGGGACAGGGCTACAATGAGCAGTTCTTC; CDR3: CASSLEGQGYNEQFF
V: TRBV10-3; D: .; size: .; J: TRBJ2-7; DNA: TGTGCCATCAGACAAATTACCTCCTACGAGCAGTACTTC; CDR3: CAIRQITSYEQYF